This TCR beta chain was obtained from a study of regulatory T cells in long-lasting Graves disease. Findings of the study overall: It was in persistent disease that TRBV28, TRBJ1-2 and TRBJ2-5 were favored.

For this clonotype: Its target is not known. Its ends do not fully match the called genes, so a read error is possible.

Researchers made TCR beta libraries by using iRepertoire HTBI primers and running Arm-PCR on CDR3 regions. TCRdb reprocessed the multiplex PCR reads with MiXCR, giving one entry per CDR3 protein. Altogether 550,000 to 650,000 distinct CDR3 sequences are present, about 16% being singletons, with the ten largest covering around 11%. This CDR3 comprises 11 residues. Germline V gene data show CDR1 as GTSNPN and CDR2 as SVGIG (reference sequence). Time point noted: newly diagnosed GD, antithyroid drugs for less than 3 months. Generation of the TCR library employed RNA extracted from PBMCs. This sample was shared with a second study, whose subject was T cells in Graves' hyperthyroidism and ophthalmopathy. That study reports: Uncontrolled infection, other autoimmune disease, pregnancy and lactation each barred patients from inclusion.

This clonotype was obtained from a man aged 18 to 29 with Graves disease. The J gene is TRBJ2-2, the V gene TRBV30; possibly TRBD2 for D (6 bases). Sequencing was performed on peripheral blood mononuclear cells (PBMCs), taken at new diagnosis, from a patient treated with antithyroid drugs. The CDR3 spells CAWREGGKLFF. The CDR3 DNA reads as TGTGCCTGGAGAGAGGGCGGGAAGCTGTTTTTT.